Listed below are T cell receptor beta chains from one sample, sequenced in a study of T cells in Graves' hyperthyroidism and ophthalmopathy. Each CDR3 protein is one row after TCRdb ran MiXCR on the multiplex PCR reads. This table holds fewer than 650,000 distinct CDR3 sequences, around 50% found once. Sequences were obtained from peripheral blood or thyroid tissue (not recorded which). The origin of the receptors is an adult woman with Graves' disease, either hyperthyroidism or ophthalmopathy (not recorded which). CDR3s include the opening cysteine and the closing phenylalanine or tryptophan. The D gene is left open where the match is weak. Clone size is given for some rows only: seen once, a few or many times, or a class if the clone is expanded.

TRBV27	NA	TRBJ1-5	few	TGTGCCAGCAGCTACGGGATCGGGCAGCCCCAGCATTTT	CASSYGIGQPQHF
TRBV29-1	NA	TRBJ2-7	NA	TGCAGCGTTGAGGGGGGCGCAGTGGTATACGAGCAGTACTTC	CSVEGGAVVYEQYF
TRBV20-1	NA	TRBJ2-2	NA	TGCAGTGCTACCTGGGACTTGAACACCGGGGAGCTGTTTTTT	CSATWDLNTGELFF
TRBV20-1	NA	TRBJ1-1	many	TGCAGTGCTAGAGATAGGGTAAAAGCTTTCTTT	CSARDRVKAFF
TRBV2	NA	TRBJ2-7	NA	TGTGCCAGCAGTGGAGGGACGGGGAACCTCTACGAGCAGTACTTC	CASSGGTGNLYEQYF
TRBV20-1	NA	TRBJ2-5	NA	TGCAGTGCAAACACGGACAGACGGCAAGAGACCCAGTACTTC	CSANTDRRQETQYF
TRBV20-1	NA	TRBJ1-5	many	TGCAGTGCTAGAGATTCTCGAACAGCAGATAGCAATCAGCCCCAGCATTTT	CSARDSRTADSNQPQHF
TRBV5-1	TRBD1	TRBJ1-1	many	TGCGCCAGCAGCTTTCAGGGGGTGAACACTGAAGCTTTCTTT	CASSFQGVNTEAFF
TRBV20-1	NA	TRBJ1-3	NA	TGCAGTGCGGCCAGCTACTATGGCTACACCATATATTTT	CSAASYYGYTIYF
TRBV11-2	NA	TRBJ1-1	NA	TGTGCCAGCAGCCCCGCCGGGGGCACTGAAGCTTTCTTT	CASSPAGGTEAFF
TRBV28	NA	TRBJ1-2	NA	TGTGCCAGCGAGAAGGAGTATGGCTACACCTTC	CASEKEYGYTF
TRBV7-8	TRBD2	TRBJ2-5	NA	TGTGCCAGCAGCCGTTCTAGCGGGATTGGAGAGACCCAGTACTTC	CASSRSSGIGETQYF
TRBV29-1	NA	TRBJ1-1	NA	TGCAGCGAGGGAGTGGCTGAAGCTTTCTTT	CSEGVAEAFF
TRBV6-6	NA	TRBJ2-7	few	TGTGCCAGCATTAAGAGGACCACCTGGTCTTCCTACGAGCAGTACTTC	CASIKRTTWSSYEQYF
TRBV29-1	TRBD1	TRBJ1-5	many	TGCAGCGTTGAAGTCCATGAGGGGGCGATTGATCAGCCCCAGCATTTT	CSVEVHEGAIDQPQHF
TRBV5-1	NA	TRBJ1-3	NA	TGCGCCAGCAGGGACTCAGGGGCTCCATCGGGTGGAAACACCATATATTTT	CASRDSGAPSGGNTIYF
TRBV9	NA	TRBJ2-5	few	TGTGCCAGCAGCGTACTTAACAATGAGACCCAGTACTTC	CASSVLNNETQYF
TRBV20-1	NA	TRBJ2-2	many	TGCAGTGCTAGAAGTGCCTCTGGGGCCGGGGAGCTGTTTTTT	CSARSASGAGELFF
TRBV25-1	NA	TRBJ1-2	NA	TGTGCCAGCAGTTACACCTCGCTACTGAAGCAATCAGAAGGCTACACCTTC	CASSYTSLLKQSEGYTF
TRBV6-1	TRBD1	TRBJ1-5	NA	TGTGCCAGCACTACCGGGACAGGGCTCAATCAGCCCCAGCATTTT	CASTTGTGLNQPQHF
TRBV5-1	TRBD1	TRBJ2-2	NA	TGCGCCAGCAGCCTGGGGACAGTCACCGGGGAGCTGTTTTTT	CASSLGTVTGELFF
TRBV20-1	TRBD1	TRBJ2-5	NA	TGCAGTGCCCAGTTGGGACAGGGGGCTCAAGAGACCCAGTACTTC	CSAQLGQGAQETQYF
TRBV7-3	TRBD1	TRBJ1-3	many	TGTGCCAGCAGCTCGGGGACAGGGACGGGAAACACCATATATTTT	CASSSGTGTGNTIYF
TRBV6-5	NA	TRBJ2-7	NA	TGTGCCAGCAGTTTCGGACAGAATATAGAGCAGTACTTC	CASSFGQNIEQYF
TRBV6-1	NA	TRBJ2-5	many	TGTGCCAGCAGGCCGACAGGACCACAAGAGACCCAGTACTTC	CASRPTGPQETQYF
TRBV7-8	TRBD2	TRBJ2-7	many	TGTGCCAGCAGCTTAAATTTTCTGGCGGGGGGATCCTACGAGCAGTACTTC	CASSLNFLAGGSYEQYF
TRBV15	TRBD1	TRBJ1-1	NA	TGTGCCACCAGCAGAAGGACAGGGGGGAACACTGAAGCTTTCTTT	CATSRRTGGNTEAFF
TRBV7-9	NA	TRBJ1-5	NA	TGTGCCAGCAGCTTAGGAGGGGGTTTTGGTCAGCCCCAGCATTTT	CASSLGGGFGQPQHF